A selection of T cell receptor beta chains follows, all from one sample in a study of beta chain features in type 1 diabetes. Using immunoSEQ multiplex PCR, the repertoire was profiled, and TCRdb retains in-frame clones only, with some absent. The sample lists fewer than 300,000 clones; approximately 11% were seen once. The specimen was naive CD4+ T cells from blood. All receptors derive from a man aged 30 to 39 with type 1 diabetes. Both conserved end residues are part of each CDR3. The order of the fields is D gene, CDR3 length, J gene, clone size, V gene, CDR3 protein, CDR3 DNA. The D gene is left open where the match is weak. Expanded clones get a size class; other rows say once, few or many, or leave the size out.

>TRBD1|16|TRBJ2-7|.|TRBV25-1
CASSEPRDRNNYEQYF
TGTGCCAGCAGTGAGCCGCGGGACAGGAACAACTACGAGCAGTACTTC
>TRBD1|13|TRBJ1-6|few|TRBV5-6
CASSWDRDSPLHF
TGTGCCAGCAGCTGGGACAGAGATTCACCCCTCCACTTT
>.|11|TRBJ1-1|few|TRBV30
CAWSVTIQNAF
TGTGCCTGGAGTGTAACGATACAGAATGCTTTT
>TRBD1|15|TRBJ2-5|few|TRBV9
CASSVQTGAKETQYF
TGTGCCAGCAGCGTTCAGACAGGGGCAAAAGAGACCCAGTACTTC
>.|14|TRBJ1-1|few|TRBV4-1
CASKYRPMNTEAFF
TGCGCCAGCAAGTACAGACCTATGAACACTGAAGCTTTCTTT
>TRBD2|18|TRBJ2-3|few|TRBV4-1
CASSPGTSGGYSTDTQYF
TGCGCCAGCAGCCCCGGGACTAGCGGGGGGTACAGCACAGATACGCAGTATTTT
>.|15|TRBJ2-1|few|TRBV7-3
CASSSRQGGDNEQFF
TGTGCCAGCAGCTCAAGGCAGGGAGGTGACAATGAGCAGTTCTTC
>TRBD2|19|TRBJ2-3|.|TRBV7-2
CASRVGLAGAHSLTDTQYF
TGTGCCAGCAGGGTGGGACTAGCGGGGGCCCACTCCCTCACAGATACGCAGTATTTT
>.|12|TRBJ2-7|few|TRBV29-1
CSASGGSYEQYF
TGCAGCGCCTCTGGGGGCAGTTACGAGCAGTACTTC
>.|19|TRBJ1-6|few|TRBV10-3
CAISESVYRSRGVGSPLHF
TGTGCCATCAGTGAGTCTGTCTATCGTTCCCGGGGGGTAGGTTCACCCCTCCACTTT
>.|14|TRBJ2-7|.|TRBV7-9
CASSLVSDILGQYF
TGTGCCAGCAGCTTAGTGTCGGACATTTTGGGGCAGTACTTC
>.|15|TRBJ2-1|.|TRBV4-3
CASSRDTFSYNEQFF
TGCGCCAGCAGCCGAGACACTTTCTCCTACAATGAGCAGTTCTTC
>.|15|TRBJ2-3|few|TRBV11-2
CASTPTGRVGMTQYF
TGTGCCAGCACCCCGACAGGCCGCGTTGGTATGACGCAGTATTTT
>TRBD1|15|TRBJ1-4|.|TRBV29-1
CSVSKHTGGSEKLFF
TGCAGCGTTTCCAAGCACACAGGGGGCAGTGAAAAACTGTTTTTT
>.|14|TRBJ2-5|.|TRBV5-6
CASSSVQRLETQYF
TGTGCCAGCAGCTCCGTACAGAGATTAGAGACCCAGTACTTC
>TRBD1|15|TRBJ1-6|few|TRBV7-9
CASRKQGALDSPLHF
TGTGCCAGCAGAAAACAGGGGGCGTTGGATTCACCCCTCCACTTT
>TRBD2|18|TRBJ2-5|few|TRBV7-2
CASSLALAGGPDQETQYF
TGTGCCAGCAGCTTAGCCCTAGCGGGGGGGCCCGACCAAGAGACCCAGTACTTC
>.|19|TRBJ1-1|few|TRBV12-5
CASGLTRTPGEPSGTEAFF
TGTGCTAGTGGTTTGACTCGGACACCGGGAGAACCCTCGGGCACTGAAGCTTTCTTT
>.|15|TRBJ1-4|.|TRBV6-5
CASRGVGASDEKLFF
TGTGCCAGCAGGGGTGTAGGGGCTTCTGATGAAAAACTGTTTTTT
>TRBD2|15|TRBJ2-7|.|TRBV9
CASSVGLAVLDEQYF
TGTGCCAGCAGCGTAGGACTAGCGGTTTTAGACGAGCAGTACTTC
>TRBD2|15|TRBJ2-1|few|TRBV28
CASSSTSGGAYEQFF
TGTGCCAGCAGCTCGACTAGCGGGGGGGCATATGAGCAGTTCTTC
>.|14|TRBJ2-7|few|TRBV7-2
CASGVIRGQNEQYF
TGTGCCAGTGGAGTTATCAGGGGTCAGAACGAGCAGTACTTC
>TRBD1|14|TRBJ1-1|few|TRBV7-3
CASSSGQGSTEAFF
TGTGCCAGCAGCTCGGGACAGGGTAGTACTGAAGCTTTCTTT
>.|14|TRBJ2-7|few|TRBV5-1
CASSLGSVEGEQYF
TGCGCCAGCAGCTTGGGGTCCGTGGAGGGCGAGCAGTACTTC
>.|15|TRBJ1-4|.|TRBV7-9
CASSSWTATNEKLFF
TGTGCCAGCAGCTCTTGGACAGCAACTAATGAAAAACTGTTTTTT
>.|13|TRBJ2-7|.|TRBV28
CASSLIYREEQYF
TGTGCCAGCAGTTTAATTTACAGGGAGGAGCAGTACTTC
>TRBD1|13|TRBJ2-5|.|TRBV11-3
CASRSGQRETQYF
TGTGCCAGCAGATCGGGACAGCGAGAGACCCAGTACTTC
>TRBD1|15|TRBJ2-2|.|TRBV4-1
CASRLGQGGTGELFF
TGCGCCAGCAGACTTGGACAGGGTGGAACCGGGGAGCTGTTTTTT
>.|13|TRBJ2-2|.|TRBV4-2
CASGRETGGELFF
TGTGCCAGCGGAAGGGAGACGGGCGGGGAGCTGTTTTTT
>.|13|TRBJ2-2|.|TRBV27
CASRHGVDGELFF
TGTGCCAGCAGACACGGGGTAGACGGGGAGCTGTTTTTT
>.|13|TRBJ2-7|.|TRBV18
CASSPGQIYEQYF
TGTGCCAGCTCACCCGGACAAATCTACGAGCAGTACTTC
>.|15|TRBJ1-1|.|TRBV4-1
CASSQASRANTEAFF
TGCGCCAGCAGCCAAGCAAGCAGGGCGAACACTGAAGCTTTCTTT
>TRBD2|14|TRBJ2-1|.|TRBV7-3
CASSLAGGRNEQFF
TGTGCCAGCAGTCTGGCGGGGGGGCGTAATGAGCAGTTCTTC
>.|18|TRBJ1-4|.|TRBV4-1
CASSQDGPRAGLREKLFF
TGCGCCAGCAGCCAAGATGGCCCGAGGGCCGGGCTAAGGGAAAAACTGTTTTTT
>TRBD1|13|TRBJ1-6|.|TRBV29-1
CSATTGAGTPLHF
TGCAGCGCTACGACAGGGGCAGGTACACCCCTCCACTTT
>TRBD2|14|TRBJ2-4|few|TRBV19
CASSLAGGRNIQYF
TGTGCCAGTAGTCTAGCGGGGGGGAGAAACATTCAGTACTTC
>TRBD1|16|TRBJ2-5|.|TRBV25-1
CASSDLRQGWSETQYF
TGTGCCAGCAGTGACCTCAGACAGGGCTGGAGCGAGACCCAGTACTTC
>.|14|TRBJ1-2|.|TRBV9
CASSGRSGLYGYTF
TGTGCCAGCAGCGGACGTTCGGGTCTCTATGGCTACACCTTC
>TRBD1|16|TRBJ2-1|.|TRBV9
CASSLDPGQGFNEQFF
TGTGCCAGCAGCTTAGACCCGGGACAGGGGTTCAATGAGCAGTTCTTC
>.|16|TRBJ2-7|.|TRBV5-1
CASSLEARRRLYEQYF
TGCGCCAGCAGCTTGGAGGCACGGAGAAGACTCTACGAGCAGTACTTC
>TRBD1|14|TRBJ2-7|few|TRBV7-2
CASSTGGGYYEQYF
TGTGCCAGCAGCACAGGGGGCGGTTACTACGAGCAGTACTTC
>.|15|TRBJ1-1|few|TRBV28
CASSPTAGGRTEAFF
TGTGCCAGCAGTCCAACCGCGGGGGGCCGGACTGAAGCTTTCTTT
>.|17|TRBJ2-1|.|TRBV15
CATSRDRGSTLYNEQFF
TGTGCCACCAGCAGAGATCGGGGGAGTACGCTCTACAATGAGCAGTTCTTC
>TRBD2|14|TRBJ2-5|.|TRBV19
CASSVGGIQETQYF
TGTGCCAGTAGTGTGGGAGGGATTCAAGAGACCCAGTACTTC
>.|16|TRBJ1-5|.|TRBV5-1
CARWTTIRVCNQPQHF
TGCGCCAGGTGGACAACGATCCGGGTATGCAATCAGCCCCAGCATTTT
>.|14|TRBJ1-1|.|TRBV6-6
CASRSRTDYTEAFF
TGTGCCAGCAGATCTCGGACTGATTACACTGAAGCTTTCTTT
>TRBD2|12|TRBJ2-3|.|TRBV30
CAWTGGADTQYF
TGTGCCTGGACTGGGGGGGCAGATACGCAGTATTTT
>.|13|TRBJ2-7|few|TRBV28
CASSTGQEYEQYF
TGTGCCAGCAGTACGGGACAAGAATACGAGCAGTACTTC
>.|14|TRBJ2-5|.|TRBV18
CASSPGGAEETQYF
TGTGCCAGCTCACCCGGAGGGGCCGAAGAGACCCAGTACTTC
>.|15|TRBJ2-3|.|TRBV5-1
CASSLTGGGTDTQYF
TGCGCCAGCAGCTTAACCGGGGGTGGCACAGATACGCAGTATTTT